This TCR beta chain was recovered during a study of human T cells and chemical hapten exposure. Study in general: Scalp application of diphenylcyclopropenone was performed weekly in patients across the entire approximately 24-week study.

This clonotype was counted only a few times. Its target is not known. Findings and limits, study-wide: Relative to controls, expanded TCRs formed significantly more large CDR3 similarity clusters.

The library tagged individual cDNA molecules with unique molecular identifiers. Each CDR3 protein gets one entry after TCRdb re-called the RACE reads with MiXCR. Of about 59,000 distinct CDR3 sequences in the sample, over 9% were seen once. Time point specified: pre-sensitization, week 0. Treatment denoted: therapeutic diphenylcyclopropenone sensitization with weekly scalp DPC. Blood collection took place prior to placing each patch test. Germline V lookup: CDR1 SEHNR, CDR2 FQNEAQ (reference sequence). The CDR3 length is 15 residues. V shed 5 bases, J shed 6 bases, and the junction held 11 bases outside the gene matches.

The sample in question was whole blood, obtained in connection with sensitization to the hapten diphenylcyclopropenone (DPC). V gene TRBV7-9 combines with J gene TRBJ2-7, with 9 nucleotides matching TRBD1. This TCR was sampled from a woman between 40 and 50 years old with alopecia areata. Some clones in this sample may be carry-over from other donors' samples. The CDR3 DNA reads TGTGCCAGCAGCCAACCGGGACAGGGTGTGGGCGAGCAGTACTTC. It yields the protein CASSQPGQGVGEQYF. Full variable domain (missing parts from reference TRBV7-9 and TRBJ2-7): DTGVSQNPRHKITKRGQNVTFRCDPISEHNRLYWYRQTLGQGPEFLTYFQNEAQLEKSRLLSDRFSAERPKGSFSTLEIQRTEQGDSAMYLCASSQPGQGVGEQYFGPGTRLTVT.